The TCR beta chain described here comes from a study of STAT5B mutations in CD4+ large granular lymphocyte leukemia. Study-level findings and limits: Compared with healthy controls (2/35), patient top clones favored TRBV06 (8/27). 25% of private leukemic clonotypes occurred rarely in other patients' non-leukemic repertoires. Data were not HLA-matched across samples.

With regard to this clone: Its antigen is not identified.

The CDR3 contains 13 residues. The junction had 4 bases not matched to a gene; V was cut back by 7 bases and J by 4 bases. Germline lookup yields CDR1 LNHDA and CDR2 SQIVND (reference sequence). Generated by immunoSEQ multiplex PCR, the TCRdb table keeps only in-frame clones and is missing some. The table has 30,000 to 40,000 clones, 65% to 70% seen once. This receptor was taken from a human donor in good health. The chain carries TRBV19 and TRBJ1-5; TRBD1 agrees at 7 bases. Sample: CD4+ T cells from blood buffy coats. The CDR3 DNA reads as TGTGCCAGTAACGACAGGGAAAATCAGCCCCAGCATTTT. It encodes CASNDRENQPQHF.